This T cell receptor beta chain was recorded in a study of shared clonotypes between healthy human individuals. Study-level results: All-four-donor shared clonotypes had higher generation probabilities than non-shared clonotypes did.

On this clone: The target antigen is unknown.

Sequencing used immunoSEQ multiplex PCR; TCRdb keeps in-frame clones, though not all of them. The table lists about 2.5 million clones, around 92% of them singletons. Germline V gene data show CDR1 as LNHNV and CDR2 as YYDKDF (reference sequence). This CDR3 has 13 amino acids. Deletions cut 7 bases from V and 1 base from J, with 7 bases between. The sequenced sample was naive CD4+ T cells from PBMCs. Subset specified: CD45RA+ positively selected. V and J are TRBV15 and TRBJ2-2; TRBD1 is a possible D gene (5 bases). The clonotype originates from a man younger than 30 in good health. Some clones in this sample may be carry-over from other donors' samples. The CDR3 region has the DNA TGTGCCACCACGCAGGGGAACACCGGGGAGCTGTTTTTT. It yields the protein CATTQGNTGELFF.